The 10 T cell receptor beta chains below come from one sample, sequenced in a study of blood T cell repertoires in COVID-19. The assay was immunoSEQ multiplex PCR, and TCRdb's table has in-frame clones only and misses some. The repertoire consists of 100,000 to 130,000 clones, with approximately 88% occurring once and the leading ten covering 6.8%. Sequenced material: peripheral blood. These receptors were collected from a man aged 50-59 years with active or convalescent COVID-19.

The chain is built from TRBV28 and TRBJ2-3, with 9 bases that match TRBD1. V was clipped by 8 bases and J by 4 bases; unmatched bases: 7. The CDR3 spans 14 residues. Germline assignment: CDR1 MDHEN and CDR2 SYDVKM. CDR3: CASGRDREADTQYF. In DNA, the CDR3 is TGTGCCAGCGGCCGGGACAGGGAGGCAGATACGCAGTATTTT.

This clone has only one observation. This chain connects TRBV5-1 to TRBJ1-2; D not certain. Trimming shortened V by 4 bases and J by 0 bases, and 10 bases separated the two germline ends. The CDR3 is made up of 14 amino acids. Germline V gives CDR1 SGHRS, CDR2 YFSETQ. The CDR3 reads CASSGSGANYGYTF. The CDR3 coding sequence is TGCGCCAGCAGCGGGTCCGGGGCTAACTATGGCTACACCTTC.

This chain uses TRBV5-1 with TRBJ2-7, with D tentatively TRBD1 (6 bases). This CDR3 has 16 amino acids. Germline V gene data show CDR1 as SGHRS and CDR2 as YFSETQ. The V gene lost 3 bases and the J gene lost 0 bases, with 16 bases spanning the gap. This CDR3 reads CASSSNPQGTSYEQYF. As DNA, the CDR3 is TGCGCCAGCAGCTCCAATCCGCAGGGGACCTCCTACGAGCAGTACTTC.

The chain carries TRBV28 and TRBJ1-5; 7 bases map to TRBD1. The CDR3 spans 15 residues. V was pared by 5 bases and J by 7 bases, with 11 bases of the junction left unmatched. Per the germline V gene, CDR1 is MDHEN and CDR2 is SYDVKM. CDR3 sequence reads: CASSSITGVRQPQHF. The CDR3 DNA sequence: TGTGCCAGCAGTAGCATAACAGGGGTAAGGCAGCCCCAGCATTTT.

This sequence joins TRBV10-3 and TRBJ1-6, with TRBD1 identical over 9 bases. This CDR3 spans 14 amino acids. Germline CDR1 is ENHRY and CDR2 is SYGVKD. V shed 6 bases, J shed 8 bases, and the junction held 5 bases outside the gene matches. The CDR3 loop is CAIRGQGLDSPLHF. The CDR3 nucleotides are TGTGCCATCAGGGGACAGGGTCTAGATTCACCCCTCCACTTT.

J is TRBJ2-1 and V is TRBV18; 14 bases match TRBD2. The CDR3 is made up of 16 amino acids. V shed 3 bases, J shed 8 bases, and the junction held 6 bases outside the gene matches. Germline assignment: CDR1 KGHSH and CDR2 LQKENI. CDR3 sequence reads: CASSPGTSGSRDEQFF. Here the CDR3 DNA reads TGTGCCAGCTCACCCGGGACTAGCGGGAGTAGGGATGAGCAGTTCTTC. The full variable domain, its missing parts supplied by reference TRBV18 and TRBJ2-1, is NAGVMQNPRHLVRRRGQEARLRCSPMKGHSHVYWYRQLPEEGLKFMVYLQKENIIDESGMPKERFSAEFPKEGPSILRIQQVVRGDSAAYFCASSPGTSGSRDEQFFGPGTRLTVL.

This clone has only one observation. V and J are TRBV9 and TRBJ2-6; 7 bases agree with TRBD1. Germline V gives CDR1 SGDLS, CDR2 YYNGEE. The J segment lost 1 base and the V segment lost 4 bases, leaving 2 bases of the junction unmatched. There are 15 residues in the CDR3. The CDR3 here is CASSPTGSGANVLTF. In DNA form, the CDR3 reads TGTGCCAGCAGCCCGACAGGGTCTGGGGCCAACGTCCTGACTTTC. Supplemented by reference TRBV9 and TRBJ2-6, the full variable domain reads DSGVTQTPKHLITATGQRVTLRCSPRSGDLSVYWYQQSLDQGLQFLIQYYNGEERAKGNILERFSAQQFPDLHSELNLSSLELGDSALYFCASSPTGSGANVLTFGAGSRLTVL.

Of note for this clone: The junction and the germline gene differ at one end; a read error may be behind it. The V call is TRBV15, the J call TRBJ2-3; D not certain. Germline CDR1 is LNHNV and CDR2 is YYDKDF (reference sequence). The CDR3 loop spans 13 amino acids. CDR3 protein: CATNRELRDTQYF. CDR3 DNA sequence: TGTGCCACCAACAGAGAGTTGAGGGATACGCAGTATTTT.

DNA of the CDR3: TGTGCCAGTGGCGGTCGCCCTAGCGGGTTGAGTAGCACCGGGGAGCTGTTTTTT. This encodes CASGGRPSGLSSTGELFF. J is TRBJ2-2 and V is TRBV19, with 8 bases identical to TRBD2. From germline, CDR1 is LNHDA and CDR2 SQIVND (reference sequence). This CDR3 has 18 amino acids. The trim removed 8 bases at V and 4 bases at J, leaving 18 bases unmatched.

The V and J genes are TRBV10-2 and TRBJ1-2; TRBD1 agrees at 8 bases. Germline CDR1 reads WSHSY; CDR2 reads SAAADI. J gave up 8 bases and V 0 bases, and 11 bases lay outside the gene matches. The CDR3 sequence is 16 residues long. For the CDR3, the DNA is TGCGCCAGCAGTGAGTCGATTATTCAGGGGGCAGGAGGCTACACCTTC. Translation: CASSESIIQGAGGYTF.